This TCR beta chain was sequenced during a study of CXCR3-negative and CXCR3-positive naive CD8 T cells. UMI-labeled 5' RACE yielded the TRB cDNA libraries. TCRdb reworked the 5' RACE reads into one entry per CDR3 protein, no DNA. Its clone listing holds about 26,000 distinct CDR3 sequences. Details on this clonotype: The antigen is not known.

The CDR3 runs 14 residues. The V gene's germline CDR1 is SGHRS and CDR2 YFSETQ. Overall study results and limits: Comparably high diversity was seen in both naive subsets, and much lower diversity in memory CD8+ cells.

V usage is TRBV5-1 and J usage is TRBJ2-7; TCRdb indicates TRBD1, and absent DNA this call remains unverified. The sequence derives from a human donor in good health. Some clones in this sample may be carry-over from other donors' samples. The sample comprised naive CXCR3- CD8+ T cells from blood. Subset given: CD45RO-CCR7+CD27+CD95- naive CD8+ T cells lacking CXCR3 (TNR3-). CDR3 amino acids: CASGEGANSYEQYF.